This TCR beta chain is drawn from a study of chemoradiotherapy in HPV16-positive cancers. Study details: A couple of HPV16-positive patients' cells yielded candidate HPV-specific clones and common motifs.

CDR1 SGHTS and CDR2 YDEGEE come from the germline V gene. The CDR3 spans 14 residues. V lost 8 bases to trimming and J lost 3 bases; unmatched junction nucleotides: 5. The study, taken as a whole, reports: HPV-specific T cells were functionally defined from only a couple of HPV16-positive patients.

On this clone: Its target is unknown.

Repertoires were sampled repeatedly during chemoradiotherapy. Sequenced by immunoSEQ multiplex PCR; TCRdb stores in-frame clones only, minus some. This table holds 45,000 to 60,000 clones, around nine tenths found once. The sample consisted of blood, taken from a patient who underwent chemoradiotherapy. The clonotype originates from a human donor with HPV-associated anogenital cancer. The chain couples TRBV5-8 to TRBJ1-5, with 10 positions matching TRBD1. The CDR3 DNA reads TGTGCCAGTTGGGGACAGGGGAACAATCAGCCCCAGCATTTT. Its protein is CASWGQGNNQPQHF.